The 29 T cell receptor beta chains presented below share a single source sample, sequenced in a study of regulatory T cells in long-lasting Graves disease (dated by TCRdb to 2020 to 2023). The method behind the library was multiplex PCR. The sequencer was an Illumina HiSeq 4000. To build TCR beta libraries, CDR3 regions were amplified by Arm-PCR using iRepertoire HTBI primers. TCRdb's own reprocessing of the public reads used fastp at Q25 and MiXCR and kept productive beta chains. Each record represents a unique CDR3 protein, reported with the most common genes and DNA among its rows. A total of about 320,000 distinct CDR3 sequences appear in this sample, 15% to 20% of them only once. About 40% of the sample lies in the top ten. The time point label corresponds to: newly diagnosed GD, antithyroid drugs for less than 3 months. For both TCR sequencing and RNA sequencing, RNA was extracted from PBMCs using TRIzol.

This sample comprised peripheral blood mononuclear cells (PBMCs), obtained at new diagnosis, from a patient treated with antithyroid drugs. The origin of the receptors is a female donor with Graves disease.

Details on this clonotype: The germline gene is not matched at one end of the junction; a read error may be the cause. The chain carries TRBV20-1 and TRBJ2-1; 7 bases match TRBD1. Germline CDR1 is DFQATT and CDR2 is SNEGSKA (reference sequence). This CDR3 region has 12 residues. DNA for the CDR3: TGCAGTGCTAGAGGAGATAGTAGGGGGCAGCTCTTC. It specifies CSARGDSRGQLF.

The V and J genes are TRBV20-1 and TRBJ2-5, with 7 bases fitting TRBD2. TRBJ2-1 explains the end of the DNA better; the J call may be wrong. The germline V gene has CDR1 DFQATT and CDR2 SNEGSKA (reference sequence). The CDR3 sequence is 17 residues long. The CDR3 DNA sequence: TGCAGTGCTAGAGATCCGGCGGGGACTACCGACAATAATGAGCAGTTCTTC. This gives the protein CSARDPAGTTDNNEQFF.

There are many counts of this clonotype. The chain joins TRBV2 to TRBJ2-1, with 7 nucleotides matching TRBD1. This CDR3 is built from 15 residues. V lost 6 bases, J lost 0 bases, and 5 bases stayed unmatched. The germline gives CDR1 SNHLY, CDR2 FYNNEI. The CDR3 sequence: CASRGPGGSYNEQFF. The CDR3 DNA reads TGTGCCAGCAGAGGTCCAGGGGGCTCCTACAATGAGCAGTTCTTC.

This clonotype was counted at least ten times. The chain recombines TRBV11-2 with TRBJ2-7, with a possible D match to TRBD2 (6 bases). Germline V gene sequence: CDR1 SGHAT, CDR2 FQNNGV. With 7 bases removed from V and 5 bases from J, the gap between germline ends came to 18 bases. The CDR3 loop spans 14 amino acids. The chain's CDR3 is CASNHDGGFDEQYF. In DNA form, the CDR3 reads TGTGCCAGCAACCATGATGGGGGGTTCGACGAGCAGTACTTC.

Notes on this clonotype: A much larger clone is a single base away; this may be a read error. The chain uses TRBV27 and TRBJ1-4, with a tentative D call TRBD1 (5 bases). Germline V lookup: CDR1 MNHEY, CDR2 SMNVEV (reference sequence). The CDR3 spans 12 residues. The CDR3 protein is CVSKQGGEKLFF. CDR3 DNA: TGTGTCAGCAAGCAGGGAGGTGAAAAACTGTTTTTT.

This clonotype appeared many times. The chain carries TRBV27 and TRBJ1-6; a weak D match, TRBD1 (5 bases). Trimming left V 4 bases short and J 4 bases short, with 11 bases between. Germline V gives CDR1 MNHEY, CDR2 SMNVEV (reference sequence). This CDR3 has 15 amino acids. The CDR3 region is CASSYKDKYNSPLHF. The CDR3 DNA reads TGTGCCAGCAGTTATAAGGACAAGTATAATTCACCCCTCCACTTT.

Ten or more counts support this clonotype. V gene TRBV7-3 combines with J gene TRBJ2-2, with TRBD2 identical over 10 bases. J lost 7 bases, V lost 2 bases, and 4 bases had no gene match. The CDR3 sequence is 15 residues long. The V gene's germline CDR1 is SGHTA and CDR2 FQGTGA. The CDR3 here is CASSLLAGAGGELFF. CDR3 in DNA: TGTGCCAGCAGCTTACTAGCGGGAGCGGGCGGGGAGCTGTTTTTT.

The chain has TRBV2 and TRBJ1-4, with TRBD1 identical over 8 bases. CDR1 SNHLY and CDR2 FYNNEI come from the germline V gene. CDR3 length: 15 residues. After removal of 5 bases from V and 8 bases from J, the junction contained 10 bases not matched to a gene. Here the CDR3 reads CASSTYDRGGEKLFF. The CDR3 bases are TGTGCCAGCAGTACCTATGACAGGGGAGGGGAAAAACTGTTTTTT.

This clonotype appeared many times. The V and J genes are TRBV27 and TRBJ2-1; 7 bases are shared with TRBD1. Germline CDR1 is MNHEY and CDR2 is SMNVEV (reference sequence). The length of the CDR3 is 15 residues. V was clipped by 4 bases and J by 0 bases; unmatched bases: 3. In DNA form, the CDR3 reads TGTGCCAGCAGTTACAGGGGAAGCTCCTACAATGAGCAGTTCTTC. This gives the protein CASSYRGSSYNEQFF.

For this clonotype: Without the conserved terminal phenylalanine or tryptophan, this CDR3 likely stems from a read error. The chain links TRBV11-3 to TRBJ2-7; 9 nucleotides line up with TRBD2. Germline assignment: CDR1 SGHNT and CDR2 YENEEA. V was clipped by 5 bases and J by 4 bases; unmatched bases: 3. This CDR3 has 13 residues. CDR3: CASSLSGSYEQYL. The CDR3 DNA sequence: TGTGCCAGCAGCCTTAGCGGGAGTTACGAGCAGTACCTC.

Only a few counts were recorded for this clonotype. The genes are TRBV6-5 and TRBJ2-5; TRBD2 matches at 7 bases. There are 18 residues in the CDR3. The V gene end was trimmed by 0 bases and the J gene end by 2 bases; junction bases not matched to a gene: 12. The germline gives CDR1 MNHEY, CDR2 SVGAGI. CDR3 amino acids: CASSYSGGRASSQETQYF. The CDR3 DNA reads TGTGCCAGCAGTTACTCGGGGGGGAGAGCCTCCTCACAAGAGACCCAGTACTTC.

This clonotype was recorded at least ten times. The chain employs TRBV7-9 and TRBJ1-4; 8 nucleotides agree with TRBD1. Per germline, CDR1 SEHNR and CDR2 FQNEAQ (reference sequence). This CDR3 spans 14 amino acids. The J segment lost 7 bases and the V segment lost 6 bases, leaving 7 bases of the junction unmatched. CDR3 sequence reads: CASSRAGGVEKLFF. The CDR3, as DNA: TGTGCCAGCAGTCGGGCAGGGGGCGTTGAAAAACTGTTTTTT.

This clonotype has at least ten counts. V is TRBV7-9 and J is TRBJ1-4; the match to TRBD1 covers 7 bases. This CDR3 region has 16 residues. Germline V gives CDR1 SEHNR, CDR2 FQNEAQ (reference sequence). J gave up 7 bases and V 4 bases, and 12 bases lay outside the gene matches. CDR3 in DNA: TGTGCCAGCAGCTCCCAATCGACAGGGAATGGTGAAAAACTGTTTTTT. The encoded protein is CASSSQSTGNGEKLFF.

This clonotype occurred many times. The CDR3 sequence: CASSVPTGSEAFF. CDR3 in DNA: TGTGCCAGCAGTGTTCCCACAGGGTCTGAAGCTTTCTTT. The chain uses TRBV6-1 and TRBJ1-1, with D possibly matching TRBD1 (6 bases). Germline V gene data show CDR1 as MNHNS and CDR2 as SASEGT. With 4 bases removed from V and 6 bases from J, the gap between germline ends came to 12 bases. The length of the CDR3 is 13 residues.

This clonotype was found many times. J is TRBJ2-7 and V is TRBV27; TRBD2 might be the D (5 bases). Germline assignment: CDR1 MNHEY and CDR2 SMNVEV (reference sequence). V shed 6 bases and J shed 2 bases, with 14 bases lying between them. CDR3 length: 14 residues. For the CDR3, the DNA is TGTGCCAGCAGAATTGGCACTAGAACCTACGAGCAGTACTTC. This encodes CASRIGTRTYEQYF.

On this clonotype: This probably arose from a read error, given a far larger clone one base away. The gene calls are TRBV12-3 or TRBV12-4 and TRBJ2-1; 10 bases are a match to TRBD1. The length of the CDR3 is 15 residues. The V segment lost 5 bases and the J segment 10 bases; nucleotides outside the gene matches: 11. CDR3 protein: CASSLETGGGYEQFF. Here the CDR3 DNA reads TGTGCCAGCAGTCTCGAGACAGGGGGCGGCTACGAGCAGTTCTTC.

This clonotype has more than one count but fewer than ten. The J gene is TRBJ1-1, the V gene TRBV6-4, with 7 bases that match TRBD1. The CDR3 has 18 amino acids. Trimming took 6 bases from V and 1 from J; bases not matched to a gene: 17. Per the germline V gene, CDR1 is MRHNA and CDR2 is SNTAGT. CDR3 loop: CASSAPTGIQRRNTEAFF. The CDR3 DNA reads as TGTGCCAGCAGCGCTCCGACAGGGATTCAGCGGCGGAACACTGAAGCTTTCTTT.

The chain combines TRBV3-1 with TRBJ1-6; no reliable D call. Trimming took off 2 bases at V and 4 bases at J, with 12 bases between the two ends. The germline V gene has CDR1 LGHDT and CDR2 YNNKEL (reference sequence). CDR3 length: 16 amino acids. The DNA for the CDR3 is TGTGCCAGCAGCCAAATCCGGGAGCTGTATAATTCACCCCTCCACTTT. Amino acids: CASSQIRELYNSPLHF.

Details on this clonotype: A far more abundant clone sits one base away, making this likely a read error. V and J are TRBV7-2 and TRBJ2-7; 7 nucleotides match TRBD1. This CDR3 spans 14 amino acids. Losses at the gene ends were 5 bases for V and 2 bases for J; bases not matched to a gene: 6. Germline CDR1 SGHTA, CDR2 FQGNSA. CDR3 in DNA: TGTGCCAGCAGCCATTCGACAGGGCCCTACGAGCAGTACTTC. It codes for CASSHSTGPYEQYF. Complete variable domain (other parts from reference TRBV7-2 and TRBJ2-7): GAGVSQSPSNKVTEKGKDVELRCDPISGHTALYWYRQSLGQGLEFLIYFQGNSAPDKSGLPSDRFSAERTGGSVSTLTIQRTQQEDSAVYLCASSHSTGPYEQYFGPGTRLTVT.

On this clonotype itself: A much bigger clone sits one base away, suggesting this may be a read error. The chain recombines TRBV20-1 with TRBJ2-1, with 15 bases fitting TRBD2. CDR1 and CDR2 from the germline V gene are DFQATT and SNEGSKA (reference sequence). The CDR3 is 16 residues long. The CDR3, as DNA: TGCGGTGCCTCATCAAGGACTAGCGGGAGGGACAATGAGCAGTTCTTC. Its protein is CGASSRTSGRDNEQFF.

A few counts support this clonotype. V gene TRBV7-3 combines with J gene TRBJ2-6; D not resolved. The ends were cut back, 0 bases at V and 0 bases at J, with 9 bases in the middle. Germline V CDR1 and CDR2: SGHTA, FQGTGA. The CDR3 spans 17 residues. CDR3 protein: CASSLTPVHSGANVLTF. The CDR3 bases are TGTGCCAGCAGCTTAACGCCGGTACACTCTGGGGCCAACGTCCTGACTTTC.

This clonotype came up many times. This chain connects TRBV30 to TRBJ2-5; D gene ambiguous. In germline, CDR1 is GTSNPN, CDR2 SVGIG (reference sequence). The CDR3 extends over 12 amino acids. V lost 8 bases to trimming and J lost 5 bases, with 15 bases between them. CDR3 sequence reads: CASAGSGETQYF. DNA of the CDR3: TGTGCCAGCGCCGGGTCCGGGGAGACCCAGTACTTC.

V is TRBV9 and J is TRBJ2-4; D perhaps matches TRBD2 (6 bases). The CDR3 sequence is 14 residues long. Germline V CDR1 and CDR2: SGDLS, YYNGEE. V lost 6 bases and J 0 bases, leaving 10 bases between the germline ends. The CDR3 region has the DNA TGTGCCAGCAATAACGGGGGAGCCAAAAACATTCAGTACTTC. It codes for CASNNGGAKNIQYF.

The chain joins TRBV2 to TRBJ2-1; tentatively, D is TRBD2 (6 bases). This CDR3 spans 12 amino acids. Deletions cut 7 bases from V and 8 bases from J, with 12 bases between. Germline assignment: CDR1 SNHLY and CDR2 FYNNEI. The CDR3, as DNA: TGTGCCAGCAACCAGCGGGTCGATGAGCAGTTCTTC. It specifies CASNQRVDEQFF.

DNA for the CDR3: TGTGCCAGCAGCCAAGGGGCCGGGACTAGCGGATCCAATGAGCAGTTCTTC. As protein: CASSQGAGTSGSNEQFF. The V and J genes are TRBV3-1 and TRBJ2-1; 11 bases are a match to TRBD2. Losses at the gene ends were 1 base for V and 6 bases for J; bases not matched to a gene: 8. Germline-derived CDR1 and CDR2 are LGHDT and YNNKEL (reference sequence). The CDR3 length is 17 residues.

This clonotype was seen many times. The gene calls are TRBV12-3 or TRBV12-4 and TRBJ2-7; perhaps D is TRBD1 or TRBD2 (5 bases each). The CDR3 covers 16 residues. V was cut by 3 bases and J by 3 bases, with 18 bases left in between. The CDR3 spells CASSFLSGTPYYEQYF. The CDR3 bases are TGTGCCAGCAGTTTCCTATCCGGGACGCCTTACTACGAGCAGTACTTC.

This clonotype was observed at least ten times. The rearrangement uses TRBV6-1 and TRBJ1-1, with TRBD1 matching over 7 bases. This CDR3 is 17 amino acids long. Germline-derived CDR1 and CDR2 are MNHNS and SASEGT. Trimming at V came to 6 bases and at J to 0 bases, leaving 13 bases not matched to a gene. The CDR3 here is CASSQNPPGGMNTEAFF. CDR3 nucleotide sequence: TGTGCCAGCAGCCAAAACCCCCCAGGGGGGATGAACACTGAAGCTTTCTTT.

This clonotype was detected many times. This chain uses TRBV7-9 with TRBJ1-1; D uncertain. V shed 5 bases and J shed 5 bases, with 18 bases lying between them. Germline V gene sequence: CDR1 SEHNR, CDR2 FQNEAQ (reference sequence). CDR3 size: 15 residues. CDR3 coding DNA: TGTGCCAGCAGCCTTCAGACACCGACCGTAACTGAAGCTTTCTTT. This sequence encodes CASSLQTPTVTEAFF.

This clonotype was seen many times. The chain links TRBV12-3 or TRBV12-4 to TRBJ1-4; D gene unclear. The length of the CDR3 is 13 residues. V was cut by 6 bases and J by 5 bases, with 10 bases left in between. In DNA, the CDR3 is TGTGCCAGCAGACACGGAAACAATGAAAAACTGTTTTTT. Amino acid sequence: CASRHGNNEKLFF.